This record covers a single T cell receptor beta chain. This specimen comes from a study of T-cell memory formation after mild COVID-19. TCRdb reanalysed the 5' RACE reads using MiXCR and keeps one entry per CDR3 protein. Of about 190,000 distinct CDR3 sequences in the sample, under 12% were seen once. Germline V gene data show CDR1 as SNHLY and CDR2 as FYNNEI. This CDR3 is 15 amino acids long. V was cut by 2 bases and J by 2 bases, with 11 bases left in between. Input material: PBMCs or a T cell subset sorted from them (not recorded which). The source is a man younger than 30 who had mild COVID-19 (a few samples of this study predate the infection). Cell type and time point are not known. The V call is TRBV2, the J call TRBJ2-3; D may be TRBD2 (7 bases). CDR3 sequence reads: CASSEQGTITDTQYF. CDR3 nucleotide sequence: TGTGCCAGCAGTGAACAGGGGACTATCACAGATACGCAGTATTTT.